This TCR beta chain comes out of a study of cytomegalovirus exposure and HLA in healthy donors (TCRdb year 2017). A note on the overall study: In an earlier analysis of approximately 640 of the donors, 276 Gb of sequence data and 100 million or so unique TCR beta sequences from about 179 million T cells were reported. An early release that covered more than 550 HLA-typed donors contained approximately 300 gigabases of sequencing data and about 93 million unique TCR sequences. Of the approximately 400 genotyped donors, 81% fell in the genetic ancestry cluster associated with self-reported Caucasian donors. The study aimed to test whether signatures of past pathogen exposure could be identified by cataloging public T cell receptors. Using immunosequencing, the study profiled T cell repertoires from 500 to 800 subjects and related those repertoires to cytomegalovirus serostatus. In addition to the first cohort of 666 subjects, a separate validation cohort of 120 different subjects was used. To predict cytomegalovirus infection status, the study combined high-throughput TCR immunosequencing, statistical association of individual TCRs with disease status, and machine learning. A later analysis re-analyzed previously published TCR beta repertoires from approximately 670 donors and added high-resolution HLA genotyping to study TCR occurrence patterns. Rather than using new phenotypic data, the later analysis identified candidate immune exposures from TCR beta sequences and from how often those sequences occurred across donors. To decide whether each TCR beta V gene segment behaved as functional or pseudogenic, an earlier analysis of some 540 of the donors relied on high-throughput TCR beta sequencing. Alongside the repertoire data, information on donor age, sex, ethnicity and CMV serostatus was compiled. A later genetic analysis used genome-wide SNP genotypes for about 60% of the 666 donors, treating that subset as a discovery cohort. All discovery cohort repertoires had been generated on a single sequencing platform. HLA typing covered class I and class II loci at four-digit resolution. The number of typed donors differed by locus: about 620-640 for A, B, C, DRB1 and DQB1; some 500 for DQA1; over 600 for DPA1; and around 470 for DPB1. Five DR-DQ haplotypes were treated as single units for association and clustering because of strong linkage in the cohort. Across about 370 genotyped donors of the cohort, an average of about 220,000 unique TCR beta nucleotide sequences per donor were sequenced, and approximately 17% of those sequences were non-productive. Overall study results and their limits: Specific HLA alleles were associated with more than 15,000 TCR beta sequences at a false discovery rate of 0.05 in a later analysis. Compared with equally common non-associated chains, HLA-associated TCR beta chains in a later analysis were more clonally expanded and had lower generation probabilities. Several of the top co-occurrence clusters appeared to be linked to parvovirus B19, influenza, CMV and Epstein-Barr virus, according to a later analysis. HLA typing was unavailable for some donors at each locus, so association tests used only the typed subset. Assigning TCR associations to individual alleles was difficult when HLA alleles, especially DR and DQ, strongly co-occurred. Presence/absence analyses assumed roughly uniform sequencing depth across donors, an assumption that may not hold. Most TCR sequences were seen in very few donors, while some public TCRs were found in many individuals. A later analysis found that most CMV-associated TCR beta chains appeared HLA-restricted, with HLA associations seemingly driven largely by CMV exposure. Immune exposure information for the cohort was limited to CMV serostatus. A further reported finding was that TCR beta sequences accurately predicted the HLA-A and HLA-B alleles for most subjects in the first cohort. V-gene and J-gene trimming of TCR beta chains was associated with a missense DCLRE1C variant in a later genetic analysis, and the association was replicated in an independent cohort. It was suggested by the authors that the approach could potentially be generalized to other disease states and immunological phenotypes. Three of the identified cytomegalovirus-associated TCR beta chains were confirmed in vitro to be specific for cytomegalovirus antigens. A cluster of highly shared sequence variants was judged likely to be a technical artifact of the sequencing pipeline. A later analysis found that TCR association rates varied across HLA loci, with DRB1 alleles showing the most associated TCRs and HLA-C alleles the fewest. Linkage disequilibrium might explain the correlated functional status among segregating V segments, but an unknown experimental factor could not be ruled out. The classifier was reported to diagnose cytomegalovirus status with high specificity and sensitivity in both the original and validation cohorts. Because counts were too low, approximately 15 rarely observed V segments, including chromosome 9 orphons, were excluded from the earlier analysis of under 650 of the donors. The 87-base-pair reads could not distinguish some IMGT-functional V segments, including TRBV6-2 and TRBV6-3, so those segments were excluded. An earlier analysis of approximately 540 of the donors showed that most TCR beta V segments appeared in productive rearrangements either about 87% or about 30% of the time, which broadly matched IMGT annotations. The cohort was sequenced for TCR beta chains only, and without alpha or paired-chain data the features that could be detected were limited. In the study, some 160 TCR beta chains were listed as associated with cytomegalovirus. A later genetic analysis reported fewer N-insertions in productive TCRs among donors in an Asian-associated ancestry cluster than the 666-donor mean.

Receptor amplification or capture employed the immunoSEQ multiplex PCR assay. A mixture of 60 forward primers for TCR Vbeta segments and 13 reverse primers for TCR Jbeta segments was used in the multiplex PCR. Amplification of the CDR3 region of rearranged TCR beta genes was performed with a multiplex PCR assay on genomic DNA. The amplified TCR beta libraries were sequenced on the Illumina HiSeq System as 87-base-pair reads. Under the source paper's analysis protocol: In a later analysis, around 80 million unique TCR beta chains were counted across the approximately 640 repertoires, and around 10 million of these chains were shared by at least two donors. A nearest-neighbor algorithm error-corrected the raw reads and collapsed the reads into unique sequences, merging closely related sequences to remove PCR and sequencing errors. CDR3 sequences were aligned to IMGT reference sequences to assign V, D and J gene segments. For a sequence to be retained, a match of at least six nucleotides was required to both a V gene segment and a J gene segment. A rearrangement was called productive if the CDR3 had no stop codons and remained in frame with V and J, and every other rearrangement was called non-productive. CDR3 was defined by IMGT convention, running from the second conserved V-encoded cysteine to the conserved J-encoded phenylalanine. Sequences without an unambiguous match to a single V gene segment were excluded from the earlier analysis of several hundred of the donors. An earlier analysis of 587 of the donors classified V segments as functional when productive rearrangements were above 56.7% and as segregating when the standard deviation between donors was above 5%. To diagnose cytomegalovirus status from the catalog of TCR beta chain sequences, a statistical classification framework was built. A later analysis assigned V and J genes by comparing TCR nucleotide sequences with IMGT/GENE-DB human TR gene sequences. Using the TCRdist pipeline, a later analysis assigned CDR3 sequences along with most-parsimonious VDJ recombination scenarios. In a later analysis, each TCR beta chain was defined by its CDR3 amino acid sequence together with its V-gene family, and reads without a unique V-gene family were excluded. As a way to deal with suspected cross-contamination and a sequencing artifact, a later analysis dropped 450 to 600 nucleotide sequences that were highly shared and had low generation probability. A later analysis calculated a clonal expansion index for each public chain from normalized within-repertoire ranks of inferred template counts. In a later analysis, generation probabilities were computed using a VDJ recombination model fitted to out-of-frame rearrangements, and the results were checked against IGoR. Hypergeometric tests were used in a later analysis to score TCR-TCR, TCR-HLA and TCR-CMV co-occurrence, with a repertoire-size bias correction applied to the TCR pairs. False discovery rates were estimated in a later analysis by permuting HLA or CMV assignments 20 times. In a later analysis, co-occurring TCRs were grouped using DBSCAN, with TCRdist sequence similarity added in when clustering inside HLA-allele-positive subsets. Repertoires with fewer than 30,000 or more than 120,000 public chains were left out of co-occurrence clustering, as were five repertoires with anomalous nucleotide sharing. As stored in TCRdb, this immuneACCESS dataset retains in-frame rearrangements with V and J assigned. A fraction of the clones does not appear; measured against another copy, unresolved V genes explain less than half of the discrepancy, and the remainder lacks a known reason. V and J calls plus clone size are reproduced from that table; the DNA served to infer D and trimming. The sample yields about 160,000 clones; around 84% were counted once. The ten top clones hold approximately 2% of the sample.

A word on this clone: It has no known antigen specificity. There are no base qualities to consult, and no much larger clone falls within one base.

The cohort was made up of under 800 healthy bone marrow donors. All cohort members were sampled while nominally healthy, although unrecorded immune exposures were likely present. The donor was CMV seronegative and was included in the group of a few hundred seronegative cohort members. Every donor gave a peripheral blood sample, and the peripheral blood mononuclear cells from that sample were used for TCR beta sequencing. Genomic DNA was extracted from the blood cell samples with the Qiagen DNeasy Blood Extraction Kit. Spanning cysteine to phenylalanine, the CDR3 consists of 15 amino acids. Only the CDR3 part of the read is kept: 45 bases, read in frame from the first base. Via the germline V gene, CDR1 is MDHEN and CDR2 SYDVKM. Here V drops 8 bases and J drops 5 bases, and the junction holds 13 bases not matched to any gene.

This receptor chain uses TRBV28 and TRBJ1-2; 8 middle bases align to TRBD1. This clonotype was sampled from a man aged 18-30 years in good health and CMV-seronegative. Input material: PBMCs. The sequence in DNA is TGTGCCAGCCAAACCACTGGGACAGGCTGGTATGGCTACACCTTC. This sequence encodes CASQTTGTGWYGYTF.